These 20 T cell receptor beta chains were all obtained from the same sample, sequenced in a study of CD8 T cells in Susac syndrome. About 0.45 to 1 ug RNA was reverse transcribed with random hexamers. One entry per CDR3 protein, called by TCRdb with MiXCR from the immunoSEQ multiplex PCR reads. This sample has a few hundred thousand distinct CDR3 sequences; 95% occur once, and the top ten carry about 0.088%. Sequencing was carried out using CD4+ T cells from PBMCs. These receptors originate from a human donor with multiple sclerosis.

V gene TRBV7-9 combines with J gene TRBJ2-1; no clear D. CDR1 and CDR2 from the germline V gene are SEHNR and FQNEAQ (reference sequence). The CDR3 extends over 15 amino acids. Trimming cost V 5 bases and J 2 bases, with 13 bases left between them. CDR3 in amino acids: CASSPPPSPYNEQFF. CDR3 nucleotides: TGTGCCAGCAGCCCACCCCCCTCCCCCTACAATGAGCAGTTCTTC.

J is TRBJ1-2 and V is TRBV20-1; 9 nucleotides line up with TRBD1. The junction had 8 bases not matched to a gene; V was cut back by 6 bases and J by 6 bases. Germline V gene data show CDR1 as DFQATT and CDR2 as SNEGSKA (reference sequence). The CDR3 totals 13 residues. The CDR3 sequence is CSAPGQGWDGYTF. DNA for the CDR3: TGCAGTGCCCCGGGACAGGGCTGGGATGGCTACACCTTC.

This rearrangement joins TRBV7-2 to TRBJ1-2; a possible D gene is TRBD1 (6 bases). The length of the CDR3 is 13 residues. Germline CDR1 SGHTA, CDR2 FQGNSA. The germline V and J ends were trimmed by 1 base and 8 bases, with 11 bases remaining between them. The CDR3 coding sequence is TGTGCCAGCAGCTTAGGGACAGCCCCAGGCTACACCTTC. Protein sequence: CASSLGTAPGYTF.

This clonotype was recorded only once. This chain links TRBV5-1 with TRBJ2-1; D may be TRBD2 (6 bases). Trimming cost V 1 base and J 5 bases, with 16 bases left between them. The germline V gene has CDR1 SGHRS and CDR2 YFSETQ. The CDR3 loop spans 16 amino acids. The CDR3 reads CASSLSFAGRHNEQFF. DNA for the CDR3: TGCGCCAGCAGCTTGAGTTTCGCGGGGCGCCACAATGAGCAGTTCTTC.

The chain combines TRBV27 with TRBJ1-2, with D possibly TRBD1 on 5 matching bases. The V end was cut by 8 bases, the J end by 8 bases, with 21 bases between. Germline CDR1 is MNHEY and CDR2 is SMNVEV (reference sequence). The CDR3 consists of 14 residues. CDR3 DNA: TGTGCCAGCGGTACTTACTCGGGGCTGGGCGGCTACACCTTC. Translation gives CASGTYSGLGGYTF.

The chain is built from TRBV5-1 and TRBJ1-1; no clear D. The V gene lost 4 bases and the J gene lost 5 bases, with 9 bases spanning the gap. The CDR3 extends over 12 amino acids. Germline V gene sequence: CDR1 SGHRS, CDR2 YFSETQ. The CDR3 here is CASSARGTEAFF. The CDR3 coding sequence is TGCGCCAGCAGCGCGAGAGGGACTGAAGCTTTCTTT.

V is TRBV30 and J is TRBJ1-1, with 7 bases that match TRBD1. Per germline, CDR1 GTSNPN and CDR2 SVGIG (reference sequence). V lost 7 bases, J lost 0 bases, and 17 bases stayed unmatched. CDR3 size: 17 residues. The chain's CDR3 is CAYTPQGPSRVNTEAFF. Here the CDR3 DNA reads TGTGCCTACACGCCACAGGGGCCTTCGAGGGTGAACACTGAAGCTTTCTTT. Using reference TRBV30 and TRBJ1-1 for the parts outside the CDR3, the full variable domain is SQTIHQWPATLVQPVGSPLSLECTVEGTSNPNLYWYRQAAGRGLQLLFYSVGIGQISSEVPQNLSASRPQDRQFILSSKKLLLSDSGFYLCAYTPQGPSRVNTEAFFGQGTRLTVV.

This clonotype was observed a single time. This sequence joins TRBV2 and TRBJ1-5; D is ambiguous. This CDR3 spans 12 amino acids. The germline CDR1 and CDR2 sequences are SNHLY and FYNNEI. V lost 6 bases, J lost 1 base, and 4 bases lay in between. CDR3 sequence (DNA): TGTGCCAGCAGACGGAGCAATCAGCCCCAGCATTTT. This codes for CASRRSNQPQHF.

The rearrangement links TRBV5-6 to TRBJ2-7; 7 bases are a match to TRBD1. There are 14 residues in the CDR3. Germline V gene sequence: CDR1 SGHDT, CDR2 YYEEEE. Trimming took 4 bases from V and 3 from J; bases not matched to a gene: 7. The CDR3 DNA sequence: TGTGCCAGCAGCCCAGCCACAGGGGTCTACGAGCAGTACTTC. Amino acid sequence: CASSPATGVYEQYF.

This clonotype was seen once. The chain joins TRBV6-6 to TRBJ1-5; the match to TRBD1 covers 7 bases. The trim removed 1 base at V and 4 bases at J, leaving 4 bases unmatched. Germline V gives CDR1 MNHNY, CDR2 SVGAGI (reference sequence). The CDR3 length is 15 residues. CDR3 DNA sequence: TGTGCCAGCAGTTACTGGCAGGGGGTGAATCAGCCCCAGCATTTT. The encoded protein is CASSYWQGVNQPQHF.

The V and J genes are TRBV20-1 and TRBJ2-3; 10 bases line up with TRBD2. Germline V gives CDR1 DFQATT, CDR2 SNEGSKA (reference sequence). This CDR3 contains 16 residues. Trimming at V came to 1 base and at J to 5 bases, leaving 9 bases not matched to a gene. CDR3 in DNA: TGCAGTGCTAGAGGGCTAGCGGGGGAATGGGGAGATACGCAGTATTTT. As protein: CSARGLAGEWGDTQYF.

This clonotype was seen just once. The chain recombines TRBV27 with TRBJ2-7; 9 positions agree with TRBD2. Germline V gene data show CDR1 as MNHEY and CDR2 as SMNVEV (reference sequence). This CDR3 has 16 residues. Germline trimming cut 5 bases from V and 7 bases from J; bases unmatched to any gene: 15. As DNA, the CDR3 is TGTGCCAGCAGTCCTTCACTAGCGGGCCCCAGAAGGGAGCAGTACTTC. Residues: CASSPSLAGPRREQYF.

This rearrangement joins TRBV20-1 to TRBJ2-1; possibly TRBD2 for D (7 bases). CDR3 length: 13 amino acids. CDR1 and CDR2 (germline): DFQATT, SNEGSKA (reference sequence). V lost 5 bases, J lost 3 bases, and 11 bases lay in between. This chain's CDR3 is CSAAGEGYNEQFF. The DNA of the CDR3 is TGCAGTGCTGCAGGGGAGGGCTACAATGAGCAGTTCTTC.

This sequence joins TRBV15 and TRBJ1-5; TRBD1 is a possible D gene (6 bases). Between the trimmed V and J ends, which lost 1 base and 2 bases, there was a span of 12 bases. The CDR3 runs to 16 residues. Germline V gene lookup returns CDR1 LNHNV and CDR2 YYDKDF (reference sequence). The CDR3 here is CATSRVQGLGNQPQHF. DNA for the CDR3: TGTGCCACCAGCAGAGTGCAGGGGTTGGGCAATCAGCCCCAGCATTTT.

The chain uses TRBV7-9 and TRBJ2-3; 7 positions match TRBD1. Trimming cost V 1 base and J 4 bases; bases outside gene matches: 5. The CDR3 is 15 residues long. CDR1 is SEHNR, CDR2 FQNEAQ, per germline (reference sequence). Here the CDR3 DNA reads TGTGCCAGCAGCTTAGTAGGACAGGTGGCAGATACGCAGTATTTT. Translating it yields CASSLVGQVADTQYF.

The CDR3 spells CSARGVHEQFF. The CDR3 DNA is TGCAGTGCTAGAGGGGTCCATGAGCAGTTCTTC. This rearrangement joins TRBV20-1 to TRBJ2-1; unclear D gene. Trimming took 1 base from V and 8 from J, leaving 6 bases between them. Per the germline V gene, CDR1 is DFQATT and CDR2 is SNEGSKA (reference sequence). The CDR3 is made up of 11 amino acids.

The chain carries TRBV29-1 and TRBJ1-3; D gene uncertain. Germline CDR1 and CDR2: SQVTM and ANQGSEA. The CDR3 sequence is 13 residues long. The V and J ends lost 2 bases and 2 bases respectively, with 7 bases between them. The CDR3 DNA reads as TGCAGCGTTGAAATTGGGGCTGGAAACACCATATATTTT. Protein product: CSVEIGAGNTIYF.

The chain combines TRBV6-1 with TRBJ2-1, with D unresolved. Trimming shortened V by 4 bases and J by 6 bases, and 7 bases separated the two germline ends. Looked up from germline, CDR1 is MNHNS and CDR2 is SASEGT. The CDR3 runs 12 residues. In DNA, the CDR3 is TGTGCCAGCAGTGTCTCATCCAATGAGCAGTTCTTC. As protein: CASSVSSNEQFF.

The chain combines TRBV9 with TRBJ2-3; 8 nucleotides agree with TRBD2. This CDR3 is 14 amino acids long. V dropped 7 bases and J dropped 3; count of bases not matched to a gene: 7. Germline V CDR1 and CDR2: SGDLS, YYNGEE. CDR3 protein: CASAIRGGTDTQYF. CDR3 bases: TGTGCCAGCGCCATTCGGGGGGGGACAGATACGCAGTATTTT. Full variable domain (missing parts from reference TRBV9 and TRBJ2-3): DSGVTQTPKHLITATGQRVTLRCSPRSGDLSVYWYQQSLDQGLQFLIQYYNGEERAKGNILERFSAQQFPDLHSELNLSSLELGDSALYFCASAIRGGTDTQYFGPGTRLTVL.

This clonotype was seen a single time. The chain recombines TRBV5-1 with TRBJ1-2; D not certain. Germline V CDR1 and CDR2: SGHRS, YFSETQ. The germline V and J ends were trimmed by 4 bases and 3 bases, with 16 bases remaining between them. CDR3 length: 15 residues. CDR3 residues: CASSGGLNVDYGYTF. The CDR3 DNA sequence: TGCGCCAGCAGCGGAGGCCTTAATGTCGACTATGGCTACACCTTC.